What follows describes a single TCR beta chain. No antigen is known for it. Germline and junction disagree at one end, which may indicate a read error. The CDR3 totals 11 residues. Germline lookup yields CDR1 SQVTM and CDR2 ANQGSEA. The source of the sample is a study of cytomegalovirus exposure and HLA in healthy donors. The study's findings and limits: Clonal expansion was found to be greater in HLA-associated TCR beta chains than in equally common others in a later analysis.

60 Vbeta and 13 Jbeta primers were used in PCR. Assay used: immunoSEQ multiplex PCR; TCRdb lists only in-frame clones, some missing. Of roughly 120,000 clones detected, 80% to 85% appear once; the ten largest clones hold roughly 3.9%. The TCR comes from a woman aged 25 to 39 in good health and CMV-seronegative. The genes are TRBV29-1 and TRBJ1-2; D is uncertain. Sequenced input: PBMCs. The CDR3: CSVGINHGYTF. Here the CDR3 DNA reads TGCAGCGTCGGGATTAACCATGGCTACACCTTC.